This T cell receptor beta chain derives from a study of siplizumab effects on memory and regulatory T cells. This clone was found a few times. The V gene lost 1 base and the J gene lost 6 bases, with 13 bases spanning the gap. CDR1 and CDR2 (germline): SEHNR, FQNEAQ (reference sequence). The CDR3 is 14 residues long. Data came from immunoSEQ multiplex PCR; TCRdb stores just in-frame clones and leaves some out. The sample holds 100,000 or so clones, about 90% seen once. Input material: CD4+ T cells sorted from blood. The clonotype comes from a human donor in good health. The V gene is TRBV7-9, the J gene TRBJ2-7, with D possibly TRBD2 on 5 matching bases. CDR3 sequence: CASSLDVTTGEQYF. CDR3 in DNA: TGTGCCAGCAGCTTAGACGTGACTACTGGCGAGCAGTACTTC.